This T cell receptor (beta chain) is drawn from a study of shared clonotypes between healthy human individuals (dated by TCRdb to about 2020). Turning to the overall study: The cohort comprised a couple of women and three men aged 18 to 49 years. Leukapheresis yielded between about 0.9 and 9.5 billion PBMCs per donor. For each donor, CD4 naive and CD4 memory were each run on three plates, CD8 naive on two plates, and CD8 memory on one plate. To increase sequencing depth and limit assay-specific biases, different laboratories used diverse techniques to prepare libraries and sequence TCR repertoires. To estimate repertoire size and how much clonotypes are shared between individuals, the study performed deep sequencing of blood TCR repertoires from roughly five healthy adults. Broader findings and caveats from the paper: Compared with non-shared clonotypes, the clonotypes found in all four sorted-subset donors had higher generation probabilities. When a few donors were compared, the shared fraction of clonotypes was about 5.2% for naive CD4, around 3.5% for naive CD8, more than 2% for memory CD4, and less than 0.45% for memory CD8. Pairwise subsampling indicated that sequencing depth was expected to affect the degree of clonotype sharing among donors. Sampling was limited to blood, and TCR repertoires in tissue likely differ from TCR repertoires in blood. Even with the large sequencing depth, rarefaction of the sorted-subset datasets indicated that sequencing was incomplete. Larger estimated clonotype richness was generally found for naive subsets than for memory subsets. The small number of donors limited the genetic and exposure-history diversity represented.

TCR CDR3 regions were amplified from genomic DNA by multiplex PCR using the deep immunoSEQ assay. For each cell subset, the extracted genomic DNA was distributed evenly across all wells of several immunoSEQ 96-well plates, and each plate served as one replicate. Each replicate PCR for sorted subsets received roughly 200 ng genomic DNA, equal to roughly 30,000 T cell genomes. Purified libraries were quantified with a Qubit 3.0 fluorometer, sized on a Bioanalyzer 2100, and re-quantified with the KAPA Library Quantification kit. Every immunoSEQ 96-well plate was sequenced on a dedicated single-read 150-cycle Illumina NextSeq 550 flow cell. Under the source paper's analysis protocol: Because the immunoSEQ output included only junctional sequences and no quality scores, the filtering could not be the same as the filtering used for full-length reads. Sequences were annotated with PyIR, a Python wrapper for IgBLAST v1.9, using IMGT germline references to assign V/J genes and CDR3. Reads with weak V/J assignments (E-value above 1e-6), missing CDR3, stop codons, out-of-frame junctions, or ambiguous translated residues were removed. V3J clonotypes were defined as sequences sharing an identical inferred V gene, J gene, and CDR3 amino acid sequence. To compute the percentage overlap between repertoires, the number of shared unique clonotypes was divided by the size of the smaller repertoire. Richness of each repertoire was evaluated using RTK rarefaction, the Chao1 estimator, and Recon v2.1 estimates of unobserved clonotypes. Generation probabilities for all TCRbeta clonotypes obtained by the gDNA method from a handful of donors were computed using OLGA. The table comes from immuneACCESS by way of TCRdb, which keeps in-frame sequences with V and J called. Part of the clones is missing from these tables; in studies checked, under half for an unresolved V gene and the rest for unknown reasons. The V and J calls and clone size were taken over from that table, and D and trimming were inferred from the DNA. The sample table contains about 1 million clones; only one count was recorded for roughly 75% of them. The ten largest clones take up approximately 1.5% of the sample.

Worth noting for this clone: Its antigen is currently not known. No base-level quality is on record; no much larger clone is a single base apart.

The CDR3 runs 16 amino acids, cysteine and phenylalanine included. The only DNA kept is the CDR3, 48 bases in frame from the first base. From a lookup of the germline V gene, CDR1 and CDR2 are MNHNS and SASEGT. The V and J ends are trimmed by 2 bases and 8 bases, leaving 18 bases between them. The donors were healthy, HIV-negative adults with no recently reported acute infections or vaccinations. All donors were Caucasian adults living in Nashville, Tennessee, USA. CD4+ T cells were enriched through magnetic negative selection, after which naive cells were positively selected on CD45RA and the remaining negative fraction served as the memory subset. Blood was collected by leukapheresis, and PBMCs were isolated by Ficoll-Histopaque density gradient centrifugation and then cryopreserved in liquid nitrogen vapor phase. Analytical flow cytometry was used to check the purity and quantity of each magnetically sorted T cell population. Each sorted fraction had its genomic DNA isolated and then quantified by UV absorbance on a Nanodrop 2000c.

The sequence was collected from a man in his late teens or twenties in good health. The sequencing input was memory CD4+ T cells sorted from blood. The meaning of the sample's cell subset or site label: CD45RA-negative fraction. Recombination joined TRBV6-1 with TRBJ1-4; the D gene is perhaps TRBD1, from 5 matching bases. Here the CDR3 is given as CASSERKAFGGEKLFF. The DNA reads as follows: TGTGCCAGCAGTGAAAGGAAAGCCTTCGGGGGGGAAAAACTGTTTTTT.